Listed here are 24 T cell receptor beta chains from one sample, sequenced in a study of blood T cell repertoires in COVID-19. Produced via immunoSEQ multiplex PCR; TCRdb's table is partial and in-frame only. Altogether over 150,000 clones are present, 83% being singletons, with the ten largest covering about 12%. The specimen sequenced was peripheral blood. These receptors were collected from a woman aged 55-70 years with COVID-19, enrolled during active disease.

This chain links TRBV5-1 with TRBJ1-1, with D uncertain. The CDR3 loop spans 12 amino acids. Trimming took off 0 bases at V and 3 bases at J, with 3 bases between the two ends. Germline V gene data show CDR1 as SGHRS and CDR2 as YFSETQ. The CDR3 DNA reads as TGCGCCAGCAGCTTGGGGCACACTGAAGCTTTCTTT. Residues: CASSLGHTEAFF.

This sequence joins TRBV11-2 and TRBJ1-6, with D tentatively TRBD1 (5 bases). Trimming pared 5 bases from V and 7 bases from J, leaving 15 bases between. The CDR3 runs 15 residues. Germline V gene data show CDR1 as SGHAT and CDR2 as FQNNGV. CDR3 loop: CASSPDPGGNSPLHF. CDR3 DNA: TGTGCCAGCAGCCCAGACCCGGGGGGAAATTCACCCCTCCACTTT. The full variable domain, with the rest looked up from reference TRBV11-2 and TRBJ1-6, is EAGVAQSPRYKIIEKRQSVAFWCNPISGHATLYWYQQILGQGPKLLIQFQNNGVVDDSQLPKDRFSAERLKGVDSTLKIQPAKLEDSAVYLCASSPDPGGNSPLHFGNGTRLTVT.

V usage is TRBV5-7 and J usage is TRBJ1-6; 10 bases align to TRBD1. TRBV5-7 is marked as an open reading frame, function uncertain. V was clipped by 0 bases and J by 7 bases; unmatched bases: 4. There are 16 residues in the CDR3. The CDR3 protein is CASSLAGTGENSPLHF. The CDR3 region has the DNA TGTGCCAGCAGCTTGGCCGGGACAGGGGAAAATTCACCCCTCCACTTT.

This clone was seen a single time. V gene TRBV20-1 combines with J gene TRBJ1-2; D gene uncertain. V was trimmed by 6 bases and J by 10 bases, leaving 12 bases between them. The germline gives CDR1 DFQATT, CDR2 SNEGSKA (reference sequence). The CDR3 has 10 amino acids. The chain's CDR3 is CSAKPGVYTF. DNA of the CDR3: TGCAGTGCCAAGCCGGGAGTCTACACCTTC.

The V call is TRBV11-3, the J call TRBJ1-1; D gene unclear. CDR3 length: 15 amino acids. Germline lookup yields CDR1 SGHNT and CDR2 YENEEA. V was clipped by 1 base and J by 1 base, with 10 bases between them. CDR3 protein: CASSLGGGRNTEAFF. Written as DNA, the CDR3 is TGTGCCAGCAGCTTAGGGGGAGGGAGGAACACTGAAGCTTTCTTT.

The chain is built from TRBV6-5 and TRBJ2-3, with 10 bases aligning to TRBD1. The CDR3 is made up of 15 amino acids. V trimming: 4 bases; J trimming: 3 bases; junction bases outside the gene matches: 4. Germline values: CDR1 MNHEY, CDR2 SVGAGI. The CDR3: CASSSTGGATDTQYF. CDR3 DNA: TGTGCCAGCAGTTCGACAGGGGGCGCAACAGATACGCAGTATTTT.

The chain joins TRBV6-4 to TRBJ1-2; TRBD1 aligns across 7 bases. The CDR3 is made up of 14 amino acids. Unmatched junction bases numbered 15, after V lost 7 bases and J lost 10 bases. The germline CDR1 and CDR2 sequences are MRHNA and SNTAGT. The CDR3 DNA follows: TGTGCCAGCACCCCGGACGAGGGGGCGAGCATCTACACCTTC. Protein sequence: CASTPDEGASIYTF.

This clone appeared a single time. The rearrangement links TRBV11-2 to TRBJ2-2; no definite D call. V was cut by 2 bases and J by 2 bases, with 3 bases left in between. The CDR3 runs 13 residues. The germline V gene encodes CDR1 SGHAT and CDR2 FQNNGV. The CDR3 here is CASSLTNTGELFF. CDR3 nucleotide sequence: TGTGCCAGCAGCTTAACTAACACCGGGGAGCTGTTTTTT. Full variable domain (rest looked up from reference TRBV11-2 and TRBJ2-2): EAGVAQSPRYKIIEKRQSVAFWCNPISGHATLYWYQQILGQGPKLLIQFQNNGVVDDSQLPKDRFSAERLKGVDSTLKIQPAKLEDSAVYLCASSLTNTGELFFGEGSRLTVL.

V and J are TRBV10-3 and TRBJ2-7, with 8 positions matching TRBD1. The CDR3 totals 16 residues. The V gene's germline CDR1 is ENHRY and CDR2 SYGVKD. The J segment lost 4 bases and the V segment lost 2 bases, leaving 10 bases of the junction unmatched. CDR3 sequence reads: CAISEVQGAGVYEQYF. CDR3 DNA: TGTGCCATCAGTGAGGTCCAGGGGGCAGGGGTATACGAGCAGTACTTC.

This rearrangement joins TRBV18 to TRBJ1-2; 8 bases are shared with TRBD1. Trimming cost V 5 bases and J 2 bases; bases outside gene matches: 7. Looked up from germline, CDR1 is KGHSH and CDR2 is LQKENI. CDR3 length equals 15 residues. The CDR3: CASSARQGNNYGYTF. The CDR3 DNA is TGTGCCAGCTCAGCGCGACAGGGGAACAACTATGGCTACACCTTC. Based on the CDR3 plus reference TRBV18 and TRBJ1-2, the full variable domain is NAGVMQNPRHLVRRRGQEARLRCSPMKGHSHVYWYRQLPEEGLKFMVYLQKENIIDESGMPKERFSAEFPKEGPSILRIQQVVRGDSAAYFCASSARQGNNYGYTFGSGTRLTVV.

The rearrangement links TRBV7-9 to TRBJ2-7; 8 nucleotides align to TRBD2. The CDR3 runs to 15 residues. With V trimmed by 3 bases and J by 2 bases, 6 bases remained unmatched. Germline lookup yields CDR1 SEHNR and CDR2 FQNEAQ (reference sequence). The CDR3 spells CASSLSSGWTYEQYF. CDR3 nucleotide sequence: TGTGCCAGCAGCTTGTCTAGCGGGTGGACCTACGAGCAGTACTTC.

The V and J genes are TRBV11-1 and TRBJ1-1, with 7 bases aligning to TRBD1. After removal of 5 bases from V and 2 bases from J, the junction contained 8 bases not matched to a gene. From germline, CDR1 is SGHAT and CDR2 FQDESV (reference sequence). This CDR3 comprises 15 residues. CDR3 bases: TGTGCCAGCAGCCACCCGGGACAGTATAACACTGAAGCTTTCTTT. It codes for CASSHPGQYNTEAFF. The full variable domain, its missing parts supplied by reference TRBV11-1 and TRBJ1-1, is EAEVAQSPRYKITEKSQAVAFWCDPISGHATLYWYRQILGQGPELLVQFQDESVVDDSQLPKDRFSAERLKGVDSTLKIQPAELGDSAMYLCASSHPGQYNTEAFFGQGTRLTVV.

This clone was seen once. V and J are TRBV9 and TRBJ2-5; 9 bases agree with TRBD1. There are 15 residues in the CDR3. Germline loops: CDR1 SGDLS, CDR2 YYNGEE. J lost 5 bases, V lost 0 bases, and 5 bases had no gene match. In DNA, the CDR3 is TGTGCCAGCAGCGTAGGCACAGGGGGCCGGGAGACCCAGTACTTC. Its protein is CASSVGTGGRETQYF.

The chain joins TRBV18 to TRBJ1-6; a weak D match, TRBD1 (6 bases). The length of the CDR3 is 16 residues. V was trimmed by 3 bases and J by 7 bases, leaving 16 bases between them. CDR1 is KGHSH, CDR2 LQKENI, per germline. In DNA form, the CDR3 reads TGTGCCAGCTCACCGAGTCGCGGGGGGGCCAATTCACCCCTCCACTTT. Its translation: CASSPSRGGANSPLHF.

J is TRBJ1-2 and V is TRBV24-1; D is unresolved. This CDR3 has 12 amino acids. CDR1 and CDR2 from the germline V gene are KGHDR and SFDVKD. Trimming took 4 bases from V and 1 from J, leaving 3 bases between them. The CDR3, as DNA: TGTGCCACCAGTGAATATAACTATGGCTACACCTTC. Its translation is CATSEYNYGYTF.

A single count supports this clone. CDR3 DNA sequence: TGCGCCAGCAGCTCGACAGGGGGCTACGATGAAGCTTTCTTT. This gives the protein CASSSTGGYDEAFF. This chain links TRBV5-1 with TRBJ1-1; 10 nucleotides match TRBD1. Germline loops: CDR1 SGHRS, CDR2 YFSETQ. This CDR3 region has 14 residues. J gave up 7 bases and V 3 bases, and 6 bases lay outside the gene matches. Together with reference TRBV5-1 and TRBJ1-1, the CDR3 gives the full variable domain: KAGVTQTPRYLIKTRGQQVTLSCSPISGHRSVSWYQQTPGQGLQFLFEYFSETQRNKGNFPGRFSGRQFSNSRSEMNVSTLELGDSALYLCASSSTGGYDEAFFGQGTRLTVV.

The chain employs TRBV2 and TRBJ1-2, with 7 bases identical to TRBD1. J gave up 1 base and V 10 bases, and 12 bases lay outside the gene matches. Germline V gives CDR1 SNHLY, CDR2 FYNNEI. The CDR3 consists of 15 residues. This CDR3 reads CAIFLAGGVNYGYTF. CDR3 sequence (DNA): TGTGCCATTTTCTTGGCAGGGGGAGTTAACTATGGCTACACCTTC.

This clone was found once. The chain uses TRBV5-1 and TRBJ1-2; D unclear. This CDR3 region has 15 residues. V lost 4 bases and J lost 2, with 15 bases in between. Germline assignment: CDR1 SGHRS and CDR2 YFSETQ. CDR3 region: CASSADWTRNYGYTF. CDR3 nucleotide sequence: TGCGCCAGCAGCGCGGACTGGACGCGAAACTATGGCTACACCTTC.

The V gene is TRBV12-1, the J gene TRBJ1-2. TRBV12-1 is shown as a pseudogene. The length of the CDR3 is 12 residues. CDR3 sequence reads: CASSLRSYGYTF. Written as DNA, the CDR3 is TGTGCCAGCAGCCTGCGGAGCTATGGCTACACCTTC.

V is TRBV2 and J is TRBJ1-2; 10 nucleotides match TRBD1. There are 15 residues in the CDR3. Per germline, CDR1 SNHLY and CDR2 FYNNEI. V lost 3 bases to trimming and J lost 4 bases; unmatched junction nucleotides: 5. CDR3: CASSDSRQGAYGYTF. DNA for the CDR3: TGTGCCAGCAGTGACTCCAGACAGGGGGCCTATGGCTACACCTTC. The whole variable domain, remainder taken from reference TRBV2 and TRBJ1-2, is EPEVTQTPSHQVTQMGQEVILRCVPISNHLYFYWYRQILGQKVEFLVSFYNNEISEKSEIFDDQFSVERPDGSNFTLKIRSTKLEDSAMYFCASSDSRQGAYGYTFGSGTRLTVV.

The chain couples TRBV25-1 to TRBJ1-1; TRBD1 might be the D (6 bases). CDR3 length: 12 amino acids. V was clipped by 5 bases and J by 7 bases, with 11 bases between them. Germline loops: CDR1 MGHDK, CDR2 SYGVNS. CDR3 DNA: TGTGCCAGCAGTCAGGGGTTGGTTGAAGCTTTCTTT. Translation gives CASSQGLVEAFF.

The DNA of the CDR3 is TGTGCCAGCAGCGCCCTCACTAGCACAGATACGCAGTATTTT. Residues: CASSALTSTDTQYF. The J gene is TRBJ2-3, the V gene TRBV9; D not certain. The germline CDR1 and CDR2 sequences are SGDLS and YYNGEE. Trimming stripped 3 bases from V and 0 bases from J, with 8 bases between. This CDR3 region has 14 residues.

This clone was seen a few times. The V call is TRBV19, the J call TRBJ1-6; D is perhaps TRBD1 (6 bases). Trimming took off 5 bases at V and 7 bases at J, with 18 bases between the two ends. Germline V gene sequence: CDR1 LNHDA, CDR2 SQIVND (reference sequence). This CDR3 has 16 amino acids. This CDR3 reads CASSPGEGWINSPLHF. For the CDR3, the DNA is TGTGCCAGTAGTCCAGGGGAGGGCTGGATAAATTCACCCCTCCACTTT.

The chain combines TRBV7-2 with TRBJ1-2, with 9 bases fitting TRBD1. The CDR3 spans 16 residues. Germline V gene data show CDR1 as SGHTA and CDR2 as FQGNSA. V trimming: 1 base; J trimming: 5 bases; junction bases outside the gene matches: 8. The chain's CDR3 is CASSLGTGVAGYGYTF. CDR3 in DNA: TGTGCCAGCAGCTTAGGGACAGGGGTTGCTGGATATGGCTACACCTTC.